This T cell receptor beta chain was captured by sequencing in a study of T-cell reconstitution after alpha-beta-depleted transplantation in children. This clonotype was observed a few times. CDR1 and CDR2 (germline): SGHTA, FQGNSA. V was pared by 3 bases and J by 8 bases, with 20 bases between. The CDR3 runs 16 residues. During its preparation, the TCRbeta library received unique molecular identifiers. TCRdb passed the PCR reads through MiXCR, listing each CDR3 protein once. The sample carries about 500,000 distinct CDR3 sequences, 32% recorded once. V and J are TRBV7-2 and TRBJ2-4; TRBD1 or TRBD2 may be the D gene (5 bases each). This TCR was sampled from a human donor who donated a stem cell graft to a child with aplastic anemia. Sequencing was performed on PBMCs from the stem cell graft donor, taken from the stem cell graft. Here the CDR3 DNA reads TGTGCCAGCAGCTTCCCCCGGGACCAATACGCGGACATTCAGTACTTC. Translation: CASSFPRDQYADIQYF.